A selection of T cell receptor beta chains follows, all from one sample in a study of cytomegalovirus exposure and HLA in healthy donors. Method: immunoSEQ multiplex PCR; TCRdb's copy keeps in-frame clones and lacks some. Among around 150,000 clones, approximately 80% were seen once, and the ten largest hold approximately 7%. The sequenced sample consisted of PBMCs. These receptor sequences come from a woman under 40 in good health and CMV-seropositive. Both conserved end residues are part of each CDR3. D genes are given only for firm matches. Part of the rows lack a size; the others show once, few, many or a class for expanded clones.

cdr3_length: 16; j_call: TRBJ1-2; clone_size: NA; d_call: TRBD1; v_call: TRBV7-9; cdr3_nt: TGTTCCAGCAGCTCCACTCCGGACAGGGCTAACTATGGCTACACCTTC; cdr3_aa: CSSSSTPDRANYGYTF
cdr3_length: 14; j_call: TRBJ2-3; clone_size: once; d_call: NA; v_call: TRBV6-6; cdr3_nt: TGTGCCAGCAGTTACTTTCTAGAAGGAGATACGCAGTATTTT; cdr3_aa: CASSYFLEGDTQYF
cdr3_length: 16; j_call: TRBJ1-2; clone_size: NA; d_call: NA; v_call: TRBV4-2; cdr3_nt: TGTGCCAGCAGCCAAGCCGTGGTCAGGAGGACCGATGGCTACACCTTC; cdr3_aa: CASSQAVVRRTDGYTF
cdr3_length: 15; j_call: TRBJ2-7; clone_size: NA; d_call: TRBD1; v_call: TRBV6-5; cdr3_nt: TGTGCCAGCAGTTACTCGTGGGACAGGACCTACGAGCAGTACTTC; cdr3_aa: CASSYSWDRTYEQYF
cdr3_length: 15; j_call: TRBJ1-1; clone_size: NA; d_call: NA; v_call: TRBV28; cdr3_nt: TGTGCCAGCAGCACCGGGACAAACATGAACACTGAAGCTTTCTTT; cdr3_aa: CASSTGTNMNTEAFF
cdr3_length: 16; j_call: TRBJ2-3; clone_size: NA; d_call: NA; v_call: TRBV5-5; cdr3_nt: TGTGCCAGCAGCTTGGCCGGTCAGGGCATCACAGATACGCAGTATTTT; cdr3_aa: CASSLAGQGITDTQYF
cdr3_length: 14; j_call: TRBJ2-7; clone_size: few; d_call: NA; v_call: TRBV28; cdr3_nt: TGTGCCAGCAGCCCCTTTGAGGGGAGGTACGAGCAGTACTTC; cdr3_aa: CASSPFEGRYEQYF
cdr3_length: 14; j_call: TRBJ2-1; clone_size: NA; d_call: NA; v_call: TRBV11-2; cdr3_nt: TGTGCCAGCAGAGTGCAGGGCTCCTACAATGAGCAGTTCTTC; cdr3_aa: CASRVQGSYNEQFF
cdr3_length: 17; j_call: TRBJ1-5; clone_size: NA; d_call: TRBD1; v_call: TRBV7-9; cdr3_nt: TGTGCCAGCAGCTTAACGGGAACAGGGGGCGGAAATCAGCCCCAGCATTTT; cdr3_aa: CASSLTGTGGGNQPQHF
cdr3_length: 15; j_call: TRBJ1-6; clone_size: NA; d_call: NA; v_call: TRBV12-5; cdr3_nt: TGTGCTAGTGGTAGGGGGGGCAGTTATAATTCACCCCTCCACTTT; cdr3_aa: CASGRGGSYNSPLHF
cdr3_length: 17; j_call: TRBJ1-1; clone_size: NA; d_call: NA; v_call: TRBV4-3; cdr3_nt: TGCGCCAGCAGCCAAGAGCATAAAAGGACAGTTAAAACTGAAGCTTTCTTT; cdr3_aa: CASSQEHKRTVKTEAFF
cdr3_length: 12; j_call: TRBJ2-2; clone_size: NA; d_call: NA; v_call: TRBV28; cdr3_nt: TGTGCCAGCAGTCCTAGGACCGGGGAGCTGTTTTTT; cdr3_aa: CASSPRTGELFF
cdr3_length: 17; j_call: TRBJ2-3; clone_size: NA; d_call: TRBD2; v_call: TRBV27; cdr3_nt: TGTGCCAGCAGTTTAAACCCAGCGGGGAGTATAACAGATACGCAGTATTTT; cdr3_aa: CASSLNPAGSITDTQYF
cdr3_length: 15; j_call: TRBJ2-7; clone_size: NA; d_call: TRBD1; v_call: TRBV7-2; cdr3_nt: TGTGCCAGCAGCCGCCCGGGACAGGGTATCTACGAGCAGTACTTC; cdr3_aa: CASSRPGQGIYEQYF
cdr3_length: 17; j_call: TRBJ2-3; clone_size: once; d_call: NA; v_call: TRBV18; cdr3_nt: TGTGCCAGCTCACCACCGGGTGATTCAGGCTGCACAGATACGCAGTATTTT; cdr3_aa: CASSPPGDSGCTDTQYF
cdr3_length: 13; j_call: TRBJ2-1; clone_size: NA; d_call: NA; v_call: TRBV11-1; cdr3_nt: TGTGCCAGCAGCTTTCACGGGGGGCATGAGCAGTTCTTC; cdr3_aa: CASSFHGGHEQFF
cdr3_length: 18; j_call: TRBJ2-1; clone_size: NA; d_call: TRBD1; v_call: TRBV7-3; cdr3_nt: TGTGCCAGCAGCTTAAGAGGTTCTGTGACAGGGCTTGTGAATGAGCAGTTCTTC; cdr3_aa: CASSLRGSVTGLVNEQFF
cdr3_length: 16; j_call: TRBJ1-2; clone_size: NA; d_call: NA; v_call: TRBV10-3; cdr3_nt: TGTGCCATCAGTCCCCTCGGGTCCGCCCCGATCTATGGCTACACCTTC; cdr3_aa: CAISPLGSAPIYGYTF
cdr3_length: 15; j_call: TRBJ2-3; clone_size: NA; d_call: TRBD1; v_call: TRBV5-1; cdr3_nt: TGCGCCAGCAGCTTCCGGACAGGGGATTCAGATACGCAGTATTTT; cdr3_aa: CASSFRTGDSDTQYF
cdr3_length: 14; j_call: TRBJ1-1; clone_size: NA; d_call: NA; v_call: TRBV19; cdr3_nt: TGTGCCAGTAGTATTTCAGGGTGGGGCACTGAAGCTTTCTTT; cdr3_aa: CASSISGWGTEAFF
cdr3_length: 15; j_call: TRBJ2-2; clone_size: NA; d_call: TRBD2; v_call: TRBV27; cdr3_nt: TGTGCCAGCAGTTTATCTAGCGGGAGAGCCGGGGAGCTGTTTTTT; cdr3_aa: CASSLSSGRAGELFF
cdr3_length: 16; j_call: TRBJ1-2; clone_size: once; d_call: TRBD1; v_call: TRBV7-9; cdr3_nt: TGTGCCAGCAGCTTACCATCAACAGGGGACCGCTATGGCTACACCTTC; cdr3_aa: CASSLPSTGDRYGYTF
cdr3_length: 12; j_call: TRBJ1-6; clone_size: NA; d_call: NA; v_call: TRBV28; cdr3_nt: TGTGCCAGCGGTTCCCCACAGACACCCCTCCACTTT; cdr3_aa: CASGSPQTPLHF
cdr3_length: 14; j_call: TRBJ1-1; clone_size: NA; d_call: TRBD1; v_call: TRBV5-1; cdr3_nt: TGCGCCAGCTTCTTGGGGACAGGGAACACTGAAGCTTTCTTT; cdr3_aa: CASFLGTGNTEAFF
cdr3_length: 15; j_call: TRBJ1-4; clone_size: NA; d_call: TRBD1; v_call: TRBV7-2; cdr3_nt: TGTGCCAGCAGCTTATGGGGCAGGGGGAATGAAAAACTGTTTTTT; cdr3_aa: CASSLWGRGNEKLFF
cdr3_length: 16; j_call: TRBJ1-3; clone_size: NA; d_call: TRBD1; v_call: TRBV14; cdr3_nt: TGTGCCAGCAGCCAATTAGGACAGGGGGCTGGAAACACCATATATTTT; cdr3_aa: CASSQLGQGAGNTIYF
cdr3_length: 15; j_call: TRBJ2-4; clone_size: NA; d_call: NA; v_call: TRBV11-2; cdr3_nt: TGTGCCAGCAGCCCCGGCCGGCTAGGCAAAAACATTCAGTACTTC; cdr3_aa: CASSPGRLGKNIQYF
cdr3_length: 12; j_call: TRBJ2-3; clone_size: NA; d_call: NA; v_call: TRBV7-2; cdr3_nt: TGTGCCAGCAGCCCCCAGGGAAATACGCAGTATTTT; cdr3_aa: CASSPQGNTQYF
cdr3_length: 15; j_call: TRBJ2-1; clone_size: NA; d_call: TRBD2; v_call: TRBV2; cdr3_nt: TGTGCCAGCAGTCTTACTAGCGGGTACCACAATGAGCAGTTCTTC; cdr3_aa: CASSLTSGYHNEQFF
cdr3_length: 11; j_call: TRBJ1-1; clone_size: once; d_call: NA; v_call: TRBV6-1; cdr3_nt: TGTGCCAGCACCCTAAACACTGAAGCTTTCTTT; cdr3_aa: CASTLNTEAFF
cdr3_length: 15; j_call: TRBJ2-1; clone_size: few; d_call: NA; v_call: TRBV7-9; cdr3_nt: TGTGCCAGCAGCTCCCAAGGGGGGGGCTACAATGAGCAGTTCTTC; cdr3_aa: CASSSQGGGYNEQFF
cdr3_length: 18; j_call: TRBJ2-1; clone_size: NA; d_call: NA; v_call: TRBV19; cdr3_nt: TGTGCCAGTAGCCGAGACAGCCGAGGTCTTAGCTCCTACAATGAGCAGTTCTTC; cdr3_aa: CASSRDSRGLSSYNEQFF
cdr3_length: 15; j_call: TRBJ2-1; clone_size: NA; d_call: NA; v_call: TRBV9; cdr3_nt: TGTGCCAGCAGCGTGGGGGCCAGGCCCTCCGGTGAGCAGTTCTTC; cdr3_aa: CASSVGARPSGEQFF
cdr3_length: 13; j_call: TRBJ1-1; clone_size: NA; d_call: NA; v_call: TRBV9; cdr3_nt: TGTGCCAGCAGCGTGGACTGGAACACTGAAGCTTTCTTT; cdr3_aa: CASSVDWNTEAFF
cdr3_length: 15; j_call: TRBJ2-3; clone_size: NA; d_call: TRBD1; v_call: TRBV5-6; cdr3_nt: TGTGCCAGCAGCTTGGTCTCCACAGGGGGAGATACGCAGTATTTT; cdr3_aa: CASSLVSTGGDTQYF
cdr3_length: 16; j_call: TRBJ1-3; clone_size: few; d_call: TRBD1; v_call: TRBV5-1; cdr3_nt: TGCGCCAGCAGCATTGGGACAGGCAGCTCTGGAAACACCATATATTTT; cdr3_aa: CASSIGTGSSGNTIYF
cdr3_length: 8; j_call: TRBJ2-1; clone_size: once; d_call: NA; v_call: TRBV28; cdr3_nt: TGTGCCGTAAATGAGCAGTTCTTC; cdr3_aa: CAVNEQFF
cdr3_length: 14; j_call: TRBJ2-3; clone_size: NA; d_call: NA; v_call: TRBV28; cdr3_nt: TGTGCCAGCAGGGATTCAAACCGGGCAGATACGCAGTATTTT; cdr3_aa: CASRDSNRADTQYF
cdr3_length: 14; j_call: TRBJ2-7; clone_size: NA; d_call: TRBD1; v_call: TRBV4-1; cdr3_nt: TGCGCCAGCAGCAGGGGGACAGGGGACCACGAGCAGTACTTC; cdr3_aa: CASSRGTGDHEQYF
cdr3_length: 14; j_call: TRBJ1-6; clone_size: NA; d_call: NA; v_call: TRBV2; cdr3_nt: TGTGCCAGCAGTGAATTTACAGGGTTGGCACCCCTCCACTTT; cdr3_aa: CASSEFTGLAPLHF
cdr3_length: 13; j_call: TRBJ2-7; clone_size: NA; d_call: NA; v_call: TRBV5-6; cdr3_nt: TGTGCCAGCAGCCCCTGGGGGGTGCTTGGGCAGTACTTC; cdr3_aa: CASSPWGVLGQYF
cdr3_length: 12; j_call: TRBJ1-1; clone_size: once; d_call: TRBD1; v_call: TRBV28; cdr3_nt: TGTGCCAGCAGAACAAGGGACAGGGCAGCTTTCTTT; cdr3_aa: CASRTRDRAAFF
cdr3_length: 15; j_call: TRBJ2-7; clone_size: NA; d_call: TRBD2; v_call: TRBV7-9; cdr3_nt: TGTGCCAGCAGCTTATCAGCCTCGGGGGGATACGAGCAGTACTTC; cdr3_aa: CASSLSASGGYEQYF
cdr3_length: 12; j_call: TRBJ1-5; clone_size: NA; d_call: TRBD1; v_call: TRBV29-1; cdr3_nt: TGCAGCGTGGGACAGGGGAATCAGCCCCAGCATTTT; cdr3_aa: CSVGQGNQPQHF
cdr3_length: 15; j_call: TRBJ2-3; clone_size: NA; d_call: TRBD2; v_call: TRBV5-4; cdr3_nt: TGTGCCAGCAGCTCGTCGGGGGGGCCTTCAGATACGCAGTATTTT; cdr3_aa: CASSSSGGPSDTQYF
cdr3_length: 16; j_call: TRBJ2-1; clone_size: NA; d_call: TRBD2; v_call: TRBV10-2; cdr3_nt: TGCGCCAGCAGTGCATATAGCGGGGGGGCCTACAATGAGCAGTTCTTC; cdr3_aa: CASSAYSGGAYNEQFF
cdr3_length: 14; j_call: TRBJ2-7; clone_size: NA; d_call: TRBD1; v_call: TRBV5-1; cdr3_nt: TGCGCCAGCAGCTTGACAGGGGGCGCGGTCGAGCAGTACTTC; cdr3_aa: CASSLTGGAVEQYF
cdr3_length: 15; j_call: TRBJ1-4; clone_size: NA; d_call: NA; v_call: TRBV6-5; cdr3_nt: TGTGCCAGCAGGAAACGGGGATCTGGTAACGAAAAACTGTTTTTT; cdr3_aa: CASRKRGSGNEKLFF
cdr3_length: 17; j_call: TRBJ2-3; clone_size: NA; d_call: TRBD2; v_call: TRBV4-2; cdr3_nt: TGTGCCAGCAGCCTCGGGACTAGCGGGGGATTCACAGATACGCAGTATTTT; cdr3_aa: CASSLGTSGGFTDTQYF
cdr3_length: 13; j_call: TRBJ2-5; clone_size: NA; d_call: NA; v_call: TRBV7-8; cdr3_nt: TGTGCCAGCAGCTTGAGGGCAGGAGAGACCCAGTACTTC; cdr3_aa: CASSLRAGETQYF
cdr3_length: 14; j_call: TRBJ1-5; clone_size: once; d_call: TRBD1; v_call: TRBV27; cdr3_nt: TGTGCCAGCAGTCCGACAGGGGCCCGGGAGCCCCAGCATTTT; cdr3_aa: CASSPTGAREPQHF
cdr3_length: 17; j_call: TRBJ2-3; clone_size: NA; d_call: TRBD2; v_call: TRBV9; cdr3_nt: TGTGCCAGCAGCGTTCAACCGGGACTAGGAGTATCAGATACGCAGTATTTT; cdr3_aa: CASSVQPGLGVSDTQYF
cdr3_length: 15; j_call: TRBJ1-4; clone_size: NA; d_call: NA; v_call: TRBV28; cdr3_nt: TGTGCCAGCAGCCTGGCGGGGGCAGGTAATGAAAAACTGTTTTTT; cdr3_aa: CASSLAGAGNEKLFF